This is a list of T cell receptor beta chains from one sample in a study of spatial heterogeneity in lung cancer. Via MiXCR, TCRdb re-called the 5' RACE reads, giving one row per CDR3 protein. Among roughly 80,000 distinct CDR3 sequences, around 7.8% were seen once, and the ten largest hold roughly 7.1%. Sequenced material: PBMCs, taken at surgery. All receptors come from a male donor with early-stage non-small cell lung cancer. CDR3s include the opening cysteine and the closing phenylalanine or tryptophan. D genes are given only for firm matches. Not all rows give a size; the values are once, few, many and, for expanded clones, a class.

j_call: TRBJ2-3
v_call: TRBV15
clone_size: .
d_call: .
cdr3_aa: CATSRDNQREDTQYF
cdr3_nt: TGTGCCACCAGCAGAGATAATCAGAGGGAAGATACGCAGTATTTT

j_call: TRBJ2-1
v_call: TRBV15
clone_size: many
d_call: .
cdr3_aa: CATSSTRELRYNEQFF
cdr3_nt: TGTGCCACCAGCAGCACCAGGGAATTGCGCTACAATGAGCAGTTCTTC

j_call: TRBJ1-5
v_call: TRBV19
clone_size: .
d_call: .
cdr3_aa: CASSISGELNQPQHF
cdr3_nt: TGTGCCAGTAGTATCTCGGGGGAGCTGAATCAGCCCCAGCATTTT

j_call: TRBJ2-2
v_call: TRBV5-1
clone_size: few
d_call: TRBD2
cdr3_aa: CASTRTSGGTGELFF
cdr3_nt: TGCGCCAGCACCCGGACTAGCGGGGGCACCGGGGAGCTGTTTTTT

j_call: TRBJ1-1
v_call: TRBV20-1
clone_size: many
d_call: .
cdr3_aa: CSVSEGGTEAFF
cdr3_nt: TGCAGTGTGTCCGAGGGGGGCACTGAAGCTTTCTTT

j_call: TRBJ2-1
v_call: TRBV5-1
clone_size: .
d_call: .
cdr3_aa: CASRRETGNSYNEQFF
cdr3_nt: TGCGCCAGCAGACGGGAGACAGGGAACTCCTACAATGAGCAGTTCTTC

j_call: TRBJ1-2
v_call: TRBV15
clone_size: many
d_call: .
cdr3_aa: CATSRLGTGTYGYTF
cdr3_nt: TGTGCCACCAGCAGACTTGGGACGGGCACGTATGGCTACACCTTC

j_call: TRBJ2-3
v_call: TRBV27
clone_size: .
d_call: .
cdr3_aa: CASSSSGDTQYF
cdr3_nt: TGTGCCAGCAGTTCGTCTGGGGATACGCAGTATTTT

j_call: TRBJ2-1
v_call: TRBV4-1
clone_size: many
d_call: TRBD1
cdr3_aa: CASSQVRPGTGAYNEQFF
cdr3_nt: TGCGCCAGCAGCCAAGTACGCCCAGGGACAGGTGCCTACAATGAGCAGTTCTTC

j_call: TRBJ1-2
v_call: TRBV5-1
clone_size: few
d_call: .
cdr3_aa: CASSGTINYGYTF
cdr3_nt: TGCGCCAGCAGCGGGACGATTAACTATGGCTACACCTTC

j_call: TRBJ2-7
v_call: TRBV2
clone_size: many
d_call: .
cdr3_aa: CASSEPGGSYEQYF
cdr3_nt: TGTGCCAGCAGTGAACCAGGGGGGTCCTACGAGCAGTACTTC

j_call: TRBJ2-7
v_call: TRBV3-1
clone_size: many
d_call: .
cdr3_aa: CASSQAGSQGEQYF
cdr3_nt: TGTGCCAGCAGCCAAGCGGGCAGTCAGGGCGAGCAGTACTTC

j_call: TRBJ2-3
v_call: TRBV20-1
clone_size: many
d_call: .
cdr3_aa: CSARVSLRDRRATQYF
cdr3_nt: TGCAGTGCTAGAGTCTCTTTGAGGGACCGGCGGGCTACGCAGTATTTT

j_call: TRBJ1-5
v_call: TRBV7-8
clone_size: many
d_call: .
cdr3_aa: CASSLEGRRGFQPQHF
cdr3_nt: TGTGCCAGCAGCTTAGAGGGCAGGCGGGGATTTCAGCCCCAGCATTTT

j_call: TRBJ2-1
v_call: TRBV20-1
clone_size: .
d_call: .
cdr3_aa: CSARRLLVGYNEQFF
cdr3_nt: TGCAGTGCTAGAAGACTCCTCGTGGGCTACAATGAGCAGTTCTTC

j_call: TRBJ2-7
v_call: TRBV4-3
clone_size: many
d_call: TRBD1
cdr3_aa: CASSQALGQGYEQYF
cdr3_nt: TGCGCCAGCAGCCAAGCCCTGGGACAGGGGTACGAGCAGTACTTC

j_call: TRBJ1-1
v_call: TRBV4-3
clone_size: many
d_call: TRBD1
cdr3_aa: CASSRSGQGEAFF
cdr3_nt: TGCGCCAGCAGCCGTTCGGGACAGGGTGAAGCTTTCTTT

j_call: TRBJ1-2
v_call: TRBV25-1
clone_size: many
d_call: .
cdr3_aa: CASSLPGGGYTF
cdr3_nt: TGTGCCAGCTCCCTTCCCGGGGGTGGCTACACCTTC

j_call: TRBJ2-3
v_call: TRBV30
clone_size: .
d_call: .
cdr3_aa: CACGETTDTQYF
cdr3_nt: TGTGCCTGTGGAGAAACAACAGATACGCAGTATTTT

j_call: TRBJ2-6
v_call: TRBV30
clone_size: few
d_call: TRBD2
cdr3_aa: CAWSPGTRSGANVLTF
cdr3_nt: TGTGCCTGGAGTCCCGGGACTAGGTCTGGGGCCAACGTCCTGACTTTC

j_call: TRBJ2-1
v_call: TRBV24-1
clone_size: .
d_call: .
cdr3_aa: CATSGWGLTGKGMDNEQFF
cdr3_nt: TGTGCCACCAGTGGATGGGGACTAACAGGGAAGGGAATGGACAATGAGCAGTTCTTC

j_call: TRBJ1-4
v_call: TRBV7-9
clone_size: .
d_call: .
cdr3_aa: CASSLMGGQEKLFF
cdr3_nt: TGTGCCAGCAGCCTCATGGGGGGGCAGGAAAAACTGTTTTTT

j_call: TRBJ2-3
v_call: TRBV14
clone_size: many
d_call: .
cdr3_aa: CASSPSPDRTDTQYF
cdr3_nt: TGTGCCAGCAGCCCCTCACCCGACAGAACAGATACGCAGTATTTT

j_call: TRBJ1-1
v_call: TRBV7-8
clone_size: many
d_call: .
cdr3_aa: CASSHADTEAFF
cdr3_nt: TGTGCCAGCAGCCATGCGGACACTGAAGCTTTCTTT

j_call: TRBJ2-6
v_call: TRBV19
clone_size: .
d_call: .
cdr3_aa: CASSIGNSGANVLTF
cdr3_nt: TGTGCCAGTAGTATAGGGAACTCTGGGGCCAACGTCCTGACTTTC

j_call: TRBJ2-3
v_call: TRBV6-6
clone_size: few
d_call: .
cdr3_aa: CASSPPGADTQYF
cdr3_nt: TGTGCCAGCAGCCCCCCTGGGGCAGATACGCAGTATTTT

j_call: TRBJ2-7
v_call: TRBV6-5
clone_size: many
d_call: TRBD2
cdr3_aa: CASSRLAGGPYEQYF
cdr3_nt: TGTGCCAGCAGTCGACTAGCGGGAGGGCCGTACGAGCAGTACTTC

j_call: TRBJ2-5
v_call: TRBV29-1
clone_size: many
d_call: TRBD1
cdr3_aa: CSVTGGQETQYF
cdr3_nt: TGCAGCGTCACAGGGGGTCAAGAGACCCAGTACTTC

j_call: TRBJ2-1
v_call: TRBV7-8
clone_size: .
d_call: .
cdr3_aa: CASSLWRAGTRPYNEQFF
cdr3_nt: TGTGCCAGCAGCTTATGGAGGGCCGGGACCCGACCCTACAATGAGCAGTTCTTC

j_call: TRBJ2-7
v_call: TRBV13
clone_size: few
d_call: TRBD2
cdr3_aa: CASSPRVAGGRVSYEQYF
cdr3_nt: TGTGCCAGCAGCCCCAGGGTAGCGGGAGGCCGCGTTTCCTACGAGCAGTACTTC

j_call: TRBJ2-7
v_call: TRBV5-1
clone_size: many
d_call: .
cdr3_aa: CASSLEQGSYEQYF
cdr3_nt: TGCGCCAGCAGCTTGGAACAGGGCAGCTACGAGCAGTACTTC

j_call: TRBJ2-1
v_call: TRBV20-1
clone_size: few
d_call: .
cdr3_aa: CSARSPFSGDNEQFF
cdr3_nt: TGCAGTGCTAGATCACCTTTCTCGGGGGACAATGAGCAGTTCTTC

j_call: TRBJ1-4
v_call: TRBV6-6
clone_size: once
d_call: .
cdr3_aa: CASSSLNEKLFF
cdr3_nt: TGTGCCAGCAGTTCCTTGAATGAAAAACTGTTTTTT

j_call: TRBJ2-2
v_call: TRBV4-2
clone_size: many
d_call: .
cdr3_aa: CASSRERLSGELFF
cdr3_nt: TGTGCCAGCAGCCGAGAACGGTTGTCCGGGGAGCTGTTTTTT

j_call: TRBJ2-7
v_call: TRBV6-5
clone_size: .
d_call: .
cdr3_aa: CASSYRQVLSYEQYF
cdr3_nt: TGTGCCAGCAGTTACAGACAGGTCCTCTCCTACGAGCAGTACTTC

j_call: TRBJ1-5
v_call: TRBV6-2/TRBV6-3
clone_size: .
d_call: .
cdr3_aa: CASSYRGSARGNQPQHF
cdr3_nt: TGTGCCAGCAGTTACCGGGGCAGCGCTCGAGGGAATCAGCCCCAGCATTTT

j_call: TRBJ2-3
v_call: TRBV7-9
clone_size: .
d_call: TRBD1
cdr3_aa: CASSRGQNTDTQYF
cdr3_nt: TGTGCCAGCAGCCGGGGACAGAACACAGATACGCAGTATTTT

j_call: TRBJ2-3
v_call: TRBV20-1
clone_size: many
d_call: .
cdr3_aa: CSASSQRADTQYF
cdr3_nt: TGCAGTGCTAGTAGTCAGAGGGCAGATACGCAGTATTTT

j_call: TRBJ2-3
v_call: TRBV20-1
clone_size: many
d_call: TRBD2
cdr3_aa: CSANSGREGQGDTQYF
cdr3_nt: TGCAGTGCCAATTCAGGTCGGGAGGGCCAGGGAGATACGCAGTATTTT

j_call: TRBJ1-6
v_call: TRBV4-1
clone_size: .
d_call: .
cdr3_aa: CASSQNLWGTVSSPLHF
cdr3_nt: TGCGCCAGCAGCCAGAATCTGTGGGGTACGGTTAGTTCACCCCTCCACTTT

j_call: TRBJ1-4
v_call: TRBV15
clone_size: many
d_call: .
cdr3_aa: CATSRTGTREEKLFF
cdr3_nt: TGTGCCACCAGCAGAACCGGGACACGAGAAGAAAAACTGTTTTTT

j_call: TRBJ1-1
v_call: TRBV29-1
clone_size: many
d_call: .
cdr3_aa: CSVVGGLTEAFF
cdr3_nt: TGCAGCGTTGTTGGGGGCTTAACTGAAGCTTTCTTT